Listed below are T cell receptor beta chains from one sample, sequenced in a study of cytomegalovirus exposure and HLA in healthy donors. Data came from immunoSEQ multiplex PCR; TCRdb stores just in-frame clones and leaves some out. The sample carries more than 150,000 clones, 76% recorded once. The sample consisted of PBMCs. The origin of the receptors is a young man in good health and CMV-seronegative. CDR3s leave out the opening cysteine and the closing phenylalanine or tryptophan. A D gene is named only where the DNA matches it firmly. Clone size is stated in some rows and not others, as once, few, many or a class when expanded.

clone size,V gene,D gene,CDR3 protein
.,TRBV4-1,.,ASSQDRGSRGYT
.,TRBV5-4,TRBD1,ATGSGTGLVGTGELF
few,TRBV4-1,.,ASSQDGQGPGYGYT
.,TRBV5-1,TRBD2,ASRLAATTDTQY
.,TRBV10-1,TRBD2,ASSAGRAGTGELF
.,TRBV5-1,TRBD2,ASRTGPAGGPYEQY
.,TRBV6-1,.,ASSLWTAAEQF
.,TRBV28,.,ASRDTPYEQY
once,TRBV27,.,ASSAQARNIQY
.,TRBV25-1,.,ASSAAGRGGYT
.,TRBV6-1,.,ASSELGQGRGVNEQF
.,TRBV11-3,.,ASGPTAGSNEQF
.,TRBV6-1,TRBD1,AGTGVNNYGYT